What follows are 22 T cell receptor beta chains derived from one specimen sequenced in a study of shared clonotypes between healthy human individuals. Clones were sequenced by immunoSEQ multiplex PCR, and TCRdb holds only the in-frame ones, with some missing. The sample lists 170,000 or so clones; about 66% were seen once. The sequencing sample was made of memory CD4+ T cells sorted from blood. The subset was: CD45RA-negative fraction. The receptor set was obtained from a man younger than 40 in good health.

V and J are TRBV29-1 and TRBJ1-1; 7 positions agree with TRBD1. The CDR3 length is 13 residues. The germline gives CDR1 SQVTM, CDR2 ANQGSEA. Trimming cost V 6 bases and J 2 bases; bases outside gene matches: 6. The CDR3 nucleotides are TGCAGCGTGGGGACAGACCCAAACACTGAAGCTTTCTTT. It translates to CSVGTDPNTEAFF.

The CDR3 sequence: CASQEGYGNEQFF. CDR3 DNA sequence: TGTGCCAGCCAAGAGGGTTACGGCAATGAGCAGTTCTTC. The genes are TRBV7-9 and TRBJ2-1; D might be TRBD2 (5 bases). Trimming cost V 8 bases and J 6 bases, with 14 bases left between them. This CDR3 region has 13 residues. Per germline, CDR1 SEHNR and CDR2 FQNEAQ (reference sequence).

The chain is built from TRBV5-4 and TRBJ1-4; D not resolved. V was cut by 4 bases and J by 3 bases, with 13 bases left in between. The length of the CDR3 is 15 residues. Germline values: CDR1 SGHNT, CDR2 YYREEE (reference sequence). CDR3 amino acids: CASSQAGVANEKLFF. CDR3 coding DNA: TGTGCCAGCAGCCAGGCCGGGGTGGCTAATGAAAAACTGTTTTTT.

The sample holds a few counts of this clone. The chain joins TRBV6-5 to TRBJ1-5; D ambiguous. V gave up 7 bases and J gave up 0 bases, with 13 bases separating them. In germline, CDR1 is MNHEY, CDR2 SVGAGI. The CDR3 has 15 residues. In nucleotides, the CDR3 is TGTGCCAGCAAAATCAGAATATATAGCAATCAGCCCCAGCATTTT. It is translated as CASKIRIYSNQPQHF.

CDR3 amino acids: CASSVQGASGLNEQFF. CDR3 in DNA: TGTGCCAGCAGCGTCCAGGGGGCTAGCGGCCTCAATGAGCAGTTCTTC. This sequence joins TRBV9 and TRBJ2-1, with D perhaps TRBD1 (8 bases). The CDR3 is 16 residues long. Germline CDR1 and CDR2: SGDLS and YYNGEE. Trimming left V 2 bases short and J 6 bases short, with 18 bases between.

This chain connects TRBV27 to TRBJ1-1; 10 bases fit TRBD1. CDR1 MNHEY and CDR2 SMNVEV come from the germline V gene (reference sequence). This CDR3 has 17 amino acids. V lost 0 bases and J lost 5; bases outside the gene matches: 9. The CDR3 nucleotides read TGTGCCAGCAGTTTATCTTGGACAGGGGGTAGTTGGACTGAAGCTTTCTTT. The encoded protein is CASSLSWTGGSWTEAFF.

This clone has more than one count but fewer than ten. J is TRBJ2-1 and V is TRBV11-2; TRBD2 matches at 9 bases. Germline-derived CDR1 and CDR2 are SGHAT and FQNNGV. V was clipped by 7 bases and J by 5 bases; unmatched bases: 9. The CDR3 has 15 amino acids. The CDR3: CASTLRAGGNNEQFF. Here the CDR3 DNA reads TGTGCCAGCACCCTCCGAGCGGGAGGAAACAATGAGCAGTTCTTC.

This clone occurred once. Germline is not matched at one junction end, which may reflect a read error. The gene calls are TRBV10-2 and TRBJ1-1; the D gene is possibly TRBD1 (5 bases). CDR3 length: 14 residues. Germline V gene data show CDR1 as WSHSY and CDR2 as SAAADI. This CDR3 reads CASSRSQANPEAFF. In DNA form, the CDR3 reads TGCGCCAGCAGCCGATCACAGGCGAACCCTGAAGCTTTCTTT.

This clone was observed a handful of times. This sequence joins TRBV27 and TRBJ1-5; D perhaps matches TRBD1 (6 bases). Germline assignment: CDR1 MNHEY and CDR2 SMNVEV (reference sequence). V was pared by 7 bases and J by 6 bases, with 10 bases between. CDR3 length: 12 amino acids. CDR3 nucleotides: TGTGCCAGCAAGGGGGTAGGTCAGCCCCAGCATTTT. The encoded protein is CASKGVGQPQHF.

This sequence joins TRBV21-1 and TRBJ2-7. TRBV21-1 is deemed a pseudogene. The CDR3 is 17 amino acids. Written as DNA, the CDR3 is TGTGCCAGCAGCCCCCACCCCCCAAGATATCTCTTCTACGAGCAGTACTTC. This gives the protein CASSPHPPRYLFYEQYF.

The table lists this clone with a count of one. The gene calls are TRBV7-2 and TRBJ2-7; possibly TRBD1 or TRBD2 for D (6 bases each). Germline lookup yields CDR1 SGHTA and CDR2 FQGNSA. The CDR3 spans 15 residues. Trimming left V 6 bases short and J 3 bases short, with 18 bases between. The DNA for the CDR3 is TGTGCCAGCAGATCAGGGGCGGGATCGGGCTACGAGCAGTACTTC. It specifies CASRSGAGSGYEQYF.

The genes are TRBV7-8 and TRBJ2-7; 11 bases agree with TRBD2. CDR3 size: 15 residues. The V gene's germline CDR1 is SGHVS and CDR2 FQNEAQ. V lost 4 bases, J lost 2 bases, and 4 bases stayed unmatched. CDR3 sequence: CASSSIAGGPYEQYF. As DNA, the CDR3 is TGTGCCAGCAGCTCTATAGCGGGAGGGCCCTACGAGCAGTACTTC.

The chain joins TRBV18 to TRBJ1-2; D not resolved. The V end lost 4 bases, the J end lost 2 bases, and 14 bases lay between the germline ends. This CDR3 has 15 residues. Per the germline V gene, CDR1 is KGHSH and CDR2 is LQKENI. The CDR3 here is CASSRERTENYGYTF. CDR3 DNA: TGTGCCAGCTCACGCGAGAGGACCGAGAACTATGGCTACACCTTC.

The chain combines TRBV7-9 with TRBJ2-3; the match to TRBD2 covers 14 bases. CDR1 is SEHNR, CDR2 FQNEAQ, per germline (reference sequence). CDR3 length: 16 amino acids. Unmatched junction bases numbered 7, after V lost 7 bases and J lost 4 bases. Written as DNA, the CDR3 is TGTGCCAGCACCACCCCGGGACTAGCGGGAGCAGATACGCAGTATTTT. It codes for CASTTPGLAGADTQYF. The full variable domain, in which reference TRBV7-9 and TRBJ2-3 provide the parts outside the CDR3, is DTGVSQNPRHKITKRGQNVTFRCDPISEHNRLYWYRQTLGQGPEFLTYFQNEAQLEKSRLLSDRFSAERPKGSFSTLEIQRTEQGDSAMYLCASTTPGLAGADTQYFGPGTRLTVL.

The rearrangement uses TRBV27 and TRBJ2-7, with D maybe TRBD1 (6 bases). Per germline, CDR1 MNHEY and CDR2 SMNVEV (reference sequence). The CDR3 contains 14 residues. V shed 9 bases and J shed 2 bases, with 17 bases lying between them. Here the CDR3 reads CASRTAGITYEQYF. CDR3 nucleotides: TGTGCCAGTAGGACAGCCGGAATAACCTACGAGCAGTACTTC.

The genes are TRBV6-5 and TRBJ2-1, with 9 positions matching TRBD2. Looked up from germline, CDR1 is MNHEY and CDR2 is SVGAGI. Unmatched junction bases numbered 8, after V lost 5 bases and J lost 9 bases. There are 14 residues in the CDR3. The CDR3 spells CASSNSGRSFEQFF. DNA for the CDR3: TGTGCCAGCAGTAATAGCGGGAGAAGTTTTGAGCAGTTCTTC.

The J gene is TRBJ2-7, the V gene TRBV9, with D tentatively TRBD1 (6 bases). The V gene lost 2 bases and the J gene lost 3 bases, with 15 bases spanning the gap. The CDR3 runs 15 residues. From germline, CDR1 is SGDLS and CDR2 YYNGEE. The CDR3 here is CASSVSGTPDYEQYF. The CDR3 bases are TGTGCCAGCAGCGTTTCCGGGACACCTGACTACGAGCAGTACTTC.

This clone has only a few counts. V usage is TRBV20-1 and J usage is TRBJ1-2; no firm D call. Germline CDR1 and CDR2: DFQATT and SNEGSKA (reference sequence). The V end lost 3 bases, the J end lost 8 bases, and 7 bases lay between the germline ends. The CDR3 runs to 10 residues. CDR3 in DNA: TGCAGTGCTAGGGGTGAGGGCTACACCTTC. Its protein product is CSARGEGYTF.

The gene calls are TRBV5-1 and TRBJ2-7, with 8 bases lining up with TRBD1. The J segment lost 2 bases and the V segment lost 3 bases, leaving 4 bases of the junction unmatched. CDR3 length equals 14 residues. Germline V gene lookup returns CDR1 SGHRS and CDR2 YFSETQ. The CDR3 loop is CASSSGQGTYEQYF. DNA for the CDR3: TGCGCCAGCAGCTCCGGACAGGGTACCTACGAGCAGTACTTC.

The rearrangement joins TRBV21-1 to TRBJ2-2; TRBD2 is the table's D call, not checked against the DNA. TRBV21-1 is noted as a pseudogene. The CDR3 consists of 16 residues. For the CDR3, the DNA is TGTGCCAGCAGCGCCTCATGGACTAGCTCCACCGGGGAGCTGTTTTTT. As protein: CASSASWTSSTGELFF.

This clone was seen only a few times. This chain joins TRBV5-1 and TRBJ1-1; D call uncertain. The CDR3 covers 16 residues. The V end was cut by 1 base, the J end by 1 base, with 14 bases between. Germline V lookup: CDR1 SGHRS, CDR2 YFSETQ. This chain's CDR3 is CASSLMDPGKNTEAFF. In DNA, the CDR3 is TGCGCCAGCAGCTTGATGGATCCCGGGAAGAACACTGAAGCTTTCTTT.

This clone appeared once. A much bigger clone sits one base away, suggesting this may be a read error. The genes are TRBV28 and TRBJ1-5, with 7 bases lining up with TRBD1. The CDR3 has 14 residues. The germline V gene encodes CDR1 MDHEN and CDR2 SYDVKM. Trimming cost V 6 bases and J 5 bases; bases outside gene matches: 7. As DNA, the CDR3 is TGTGCCAGCAGCCGGGACAGAGGGGATCAGCCCCAGCATTTT. Its translation: CASSRDRGDQPQHF.